This is a list of T cell receptor beta chains from one sample in a study of blood T cell repertoires in COVID-19. The method was immunoSEQ multiplex PCR; TCRdb's version includes in-frame clones alone and lacks a portion of them. The repertoire consists of more than 150,000 clones, with around nine tenths occurring once and the leading ten covering about 2.5%. Sequencing was performed on peripheral blood. These receptors all stem from a woman in her 70s with acute or convalescent COVID-19. Each CDR3 is given with its conserved first and last residue. The order of the fields is D gene, J gene, clone size, V gene, CDR3 protein, CDR3 DNA. A D gene is named only where the DNA matches it firmly. The size entry is marked missing in some rows and otherwise reads once, few, many or a size class.

d_call: .
j_call: TRBJ2-2
clone_size: .
v_call: TRBV3-1/TRBV3-2
cdr3_aa: CASSQDPGRVTGELFF
cdr3_nt: TGTGCCAGCAGCCAAGATCCGGGCAGGGTCACCGGGGAGCTGTTTTTT

d_call: .
j_call: TRBJ2-3
clone_size: .
v_call: TRBV5-1
cdr3_aa: CASSLWTGVDTQYF
cdr3_nt: TGCGCCAGCAGCTTGTGGACGGGGGTAGATACGCAGTATTTT

d_call: TRBD2
j_call: TRBJ2-5
clone_size: .
v_call: TRBV27
cdr3_aa: CASTETGTKGVTQYF
cdr3_nt: TGTGCCAGCACCGAGACCGGGACTAAGGGAGTGACCCAGTACTTC

d_call: TRBD1
j_call: TRBJ1-2
clone_size: .
v_call: TRBV7-8
cdr3_aa: CASSQGAGGYTF
cdr3_nt: TGTGCCAGCAGCCAGGGGGCCGGTGGCTACACCTTC

d_call: TRBD2
j_call: TRBJ2-2
clone_size: .
v_call: TRBV5-1
cdr3_aa: CASSKQRGVTGELFF
cdr3_nt: TGCGCCAGCAGCAAACAGCGGGGGGTGACCGGGGAGCTGTTTTTT

d_call: TRBD1
j_call: TRBJ1-1
clone_size: .
v_call: TRBV7-9
cdr3_aa: CASAPDRGMNTEAFF
cdr3_nt: TGTGCCAGCGCGCCCGACAGGGGGATGAACACTGAAGCTTTCTTT

d_call: .
j_call: TRBJ2-5
clone_size: .
v_call: TRBV2
cdr3_aa: CASSEAMAGATRETQYF
cdr3_nt: TGTGCCAGCAGTGAAGCAATGGCGGGGGCGACGCGGGAGACCCAGTACTTC

d_call: .
j_call: TRBJ1-1
clone_size: .
v_call: TRBV19
cdr3_aa: CASRDIGGSLLMNTEAFF
cdr3_nt: TGTGCCAGTAGGGACATAGGAGGGTCCCTCCTCATGAACACTGAAGCTTTCTTT

d_call: .
j_call: TRBJ2-3
clone_size: .
v_call: TRBV3-1/TRBV3-2
cdr3_aa: CASMFGTSPTNTQYF
cdr3_nt: TGTGCCAGCATGTTTGGGACTTCGCCTACAAATACGCAGTATTTT

d_call: .
j_call: TRBJ2-1
clone_size: once
v_call: TRBV27
cdr3_aa: CASSLSSAISYNEQFF
cdr3_nt: TGTGCCAGCAGTTTATCCAGCGCAATCTCCTACAATGAGCAGTTCTTC

d_call: .
j_call: TRBJ1-1
clone_size: once
v_call: TRBV19
cdr3_aa: CASIGDRRTEAFF
cdr3_nt: TGTGCCAGTATAGGGGATCGTCGGACTGAAGCTTTCTTT

d_call: .
j_call: TRBJ1-6
clone_size: few
v_call: TRBV3-1/TRBV3-2
cdr3_aa: CASSHSDKGSPLHF
cdr3_nt: TGTGCCAGCAGCCACTCGGACAAGGGATCACCCCTCCACTTT

d_call: .
j_call: TRBJ1-2
clone_size: .
v_call: TRBV10-3
cdr3_aa: CAISDNANYGYTF
cdr3_nt: TGTGCCATCAGCGACAACGCGAACTATGGCTACACCTTC

d_call: .
j_call: TRBJ2-7
clone_size: .
v_call: TRBV18
cdr3_aa: CASSPVASEVSYEQYF
cdr3_nt: TGTGCCAGCTCACCAGTCGCTAGCGAGGTCTCCTACGAGCAGTACTTC

d_call: TRBD1
j_call: TRBJ1-1
clone_size: .
v_call: TRBV7-9
cdr3_aa: CASSRRGITEAFF
cdr3_nt: TGTGCCAGCAGCCGCAGGGGGATCACTGAAGCTTTCTTT

d_call: TRBD1
j_call: TRBJ1-1
clone_size: .
v_call: TRBV6-1
cdr3_aa: CASSPSGGTEAFF
cdr3_nt: TGTGCCAGCAGTCCTTCAGGGGGCACTGAAGCTTTCTTT

d_call: TRBD2
j_call: TRBJ2-2
clone_size: .
v_call: TRBV9
cdr3_aa: CASSVLAGFPTGELFF
cdr3_nt: TGTGCCAGCAGCGTCCTAGCGGGGTTCCCCACCGGGGAGCTGTTTTTT

d_call: TRBD1
j_call: TRBJ1-1
clone_size: .
v_call: TRBV6-2/TRBV6-3
cdr3_aa: CASSRGQLNTEAFF
cdr3_nt: TGTGCCAGCAGCAGGGGACAGTTGAACACTGAAGCTTTCTTT

d_call: .
j_call: TRBJ2-1
clone_size: .
v_call: TRBV5-1
cdr3_aa: CASSLLSGEQFF
cdr3_nt: TGCGCCAGCAGCTTGTTGTCAGGGGAGCAGTTCTTC

d_call: TRBD1
j_call: TRBJ1-2
clone_size: .
v_call: TRBV10-3
cdr3_aa: CAISTRGTANYGYTF
cdr3_nt: TGTGCCATCTCTACCCGAGGGACAGCTAACTATGGCTACACCTTC

d_call: TRBD2
j_call: TRBJ2-2
clone_size: .
v_call: TRBV18
cdr3_aa: CASSSLAGVTGELFF
cdr3_nt: TGTGCCAGCTCATCGCTAGCGGGGGTCACCGGGGAGCTGTTTTTT

d_call: .
j_call: TRBJ2-2
clone_size: .
v_call: TRBV11-3
cdr3_aa: CASSSVSGELFF
cdr3_nt: TGTGCCAGCAGCTCCGTATCCGGGGAGCTGTTTTTT

d_call: .
j_call: TRBJ1-2
clone_size: .
v_call: TRBV6-4
cdr3_aa: CASSEGTGAMKGYTF
cdr3_nt: TGTGCCAGCAGTGAAGGGACTGGGGCTATGAAGGGCTACACCTTC

d_call: .
j_call: TRBJ1-5
clone_size: .
v_call: TRBV28
cdr3_aa: CASSYSSPGFNQPQHF
cdr3_nt: TGTGCCAGCAGTTACTCGTCCCCCGGGTTCAATCAGCCCCAGCATTTT

d_call: .
j_call: TRBJ1-1
clone_size: .
v_call: TRBV7-8
cdr3_aa: CASSLSGLGQGTEAFF
cdr3_nt: TGTGCCAGCAGCTTATCAGGTCTGGGGCAGGGCACTGAAGCTTTCTTT

d_call: TRBD1
j_call: TRBJ1-2
clone_size: .
v_call: TRBV28
cdr3_aa: CASSTGTANYGYTF
cdr3_nt: TGTGCCAGCAGCACCGGGACAGCGAACTATGGCTACACCTTC

d_call: TRBD1
j_call: TRBJ1-1
clone_size: .
v_call: TRBV12-3/TRBV12-4
cdr3_aa: CASTQGAEAFF
cdr3_nt: TGTGCCAGCACCCAGGGGGCTGAAGCTTTCTTT

d_call: .
j_call: TRBJ2-3
clone_size: .
v_call: TRBV5-1
cdr3_aa: CASSLQGRRDTQYF
cdr3_nt: TGCGCCAGCAGCTTGCAGGGGCGTAGAGATACGCAGTATTTT

d_call: .
j_call: TRBJ1-1
clone_size: .
v_call: TRBV23-1
cdr3_aa: CASSQSHKIHVSETGGNTEAFF
cdr3_nt: TGCGCCAGCAGTCAATCCCATAAAATCCACGTTTCCGAGACAGGAGGGAACACTGAAGCTTTCTTT

d_call: .
j_call: TRBJ1-1
clone_size: .
v_call: TRBV6-2/TRBV6-3
cdr3_aa: CASSRFQSSRSTEAFF
cdr3_nt: TGTGCCAGCAGCCGCTTTCAATCCTCTCGGAGCACTGAAGCTTTCTTT

d_call: .
j_call: TRBJ1-5
clone_size: .
v_call: TRBV4-1
cdr3_aa: CASSLLGGQPQHF
cdr3_nt: TGCGCCAGCAGCCTCCTGGGAGGTCAGCCCCAGCATTTT

d_call: .
j_call: TRBJ1-2
clone_size: .
v_call: TRBV28
cdr3_aa: CASSLGQVTNYGYTF
cdr3_nt: TGTGCCAGCAGTTTAGGGCAGGTTACTAACTATGGCTACACCTTC

d_call: TRBD1
j_call: TRBJ1-1
clone_size: .
v_call: TRBV18
cdr3_aa: CASSQGQTVEAFF
cdr3_nt: TGTGCCAGCTCACAGGGACAGACTGTTGAAGCTTTCTTT

d_call: TRBD1
j_call: TRBJ1-1
clone_size: .
v_call: TRBV6-6
cdr3_aa: CASSPPPDRVAFF
cdr3_nt: TGTGCCAGCAGCCCCCCCCCGGACAGGGTTGCTTTCTTT

d_call: TRBD1
j_call: TRBJ1-6
clone_size: .
v_call: TRBV7-8
cdr3_aa: CASSLDRAVDSPLHF
cdr3_nt: TGTGCCAGCAGCTTGGACAGGGCGGTCGATTCACCCCTCCACTTT

d_call: .
j_call: TRBJ1-2
clone_size: .
v_call: TRBV11-1
cdr3_aa: CASSLHRLEPRGYTF
cdr3_nt: TGTGCCAGCAGCTTGCATCGCCTCGAACCTAGAGGCTACACCTTC

d_call: .
j_call: TRBJ2-5
clone_size: .
v_call: TRBV30
cdr3_aa: CAWSPGRETQYF
cdr3_nt: TGTGCCTGGTCCCCAGGCAGAGAGACCCAGTACTTC

d_call: TRBD1
j_call: TRBJ2-3
clone_size: .
v_call: TRBV24-1
cdr3_aa: CATSDPGQGGSDTQYF
cdr3_nt: TGTGCCACCAGTGACCCCGGACAGGGGGGGTCAGATACGCAGTATTTT

d_call: .
j_call: TRBJ2-5
clone_size: .
v_call: TRBV19
cdr3_aa: CASSKADSETQYF
cdr3_nt: TGTGCCAGTAGTAAAGCGGACAGCGAGACCCAGTACTTC

d_call: TRBD1
j_call: TRBJ1-6
clone_size: .
v_call: TRBV18
cdr3_aa: CASSPLPGQGNSPLHF
cdr3_nt: TGTGCCAGCTCACCTTTGCCGGGACAGGGGAATTCACCCCTCCACTTT

d_call: TRBD1
j_call: TRBJ1-2
clone_size: .
v_call: TRBV5-1
cdr3_aa: CASSLSGTENYGYTF
cdr3_nt: TGCGCCAGCAGCTTGTCCGGGACAGAGAACTATGGCTACACCTTC

d_call: .
j_call: TRBJ1-1
clone_size: .
v_call: TRBV27
cdr3_aa: CASSLRGSTEAFF
cdr3_nt: TGTGCCAGCAGTTTACGGGGATCCACTGAAGCTTTCTTT

d_call: TRBD1
j_call: TRBJ1-4
clone_size: .
v_call: TRBV28
cdr3_aa: CASSNWLTGPATNEKLFF
cdr3_nt: TGTGCCAGCAGTAACTGGCTGACAGGGCCTGCAACTAATGAAAAACTGTTTTTT